Presented here are 18 T cell receptor beta chains from one specimen sequenced in a study of blood T cells in healthy people across ages (dated by TCRdb to 2015 to 2017). The method was 5' RACE. TCRdb lists the instrument as Illumina HiSeq 2500. A second 7 to 11 cycle PCR used a sample-barcoded 5' primer and a J-beta primer mix. In TCRdb, the public reads were trimmed at Q25 with fastp and aligned with MiXCR, with productive beta chains retained. Rows matching on CDR3 protein sequence are summarized as one entry with the most common DNA and genes. For this sample there are 910,000 or so distinct CDR3 sequences; just over 50% appear just once. The leading ten clones occupy 20% to 25% of the sample. Sequencing was performed on blood. Receptors originate from a woman in her sixties or seventies in good health.

This chain connects TRBV25-1 to TRBJ2-7; the D is unclear. V gave up 3 bases and J gave up 2 bases, with 11 bases separating them. The germline V gene has CDR1 MGHDK and CDR2 SYGVNS. The CDR3 consists of 14 residues. The CDR3 nucleotides read TGTGCCAGCAGTGATCGGGCAGACACCTACGAGCAGTACTTC. Encoded protein: CASSDRADTYEQYF.

V gene TRBV7-9 combines with J gene TRBJ1-2; 8 bases are a match to TRBD1. From germline, CDR1 is SEHNR and CDR2 FQNEAQ (reference sequence). Losses at the gene ends were 3 bases for V and 4 bases for J; bases not matched to a gene: 10. CDR3 length: 16 amino acids. CDR3 sequence (DNA): TGTGCCAGCAGCTTTTCAGCTTCGGGACAGGTCTATGGCTACACCTTC. This sequence encodes CASSFSASGQVYGYTF.

The genes are TRBV20-1 and TRBJ1-2; a possible D gene is TRBD1 (5 bases). Looked up from germline, CDR1 is DFQATT and CDR2 is SNEGSKA (reference sequence). The CDR3 length is 11 residues. Trimming left V 7 bases short and J 7 bases short, with 13 bases between. CDR3 DNA sequence: TGCAGTGGTGCAGGGTGGGTTGGCTACACCTTC. Translating it yields CSGAGWVGYTF.

This clonotype came up once. A far larger clone is only one base removed, so a read error is likely. In DNA form, the CDR3 reads TGCGCCAGCAGCCAAGATAGGCAGACCCAGTACTTC. This encodes CASSQDRQTQYF. The chain employs TRBV4-3 and TRBJ2-5; D is undetermined. The germline gives CDR1 LGHNA, CDR2 YSLEER. Trimming shortened V by 0 bases and J by 6 bases, and 5 bases separated the two germline ends. The length of the CDR3 is 12 residues.

The CDR3 DNA reads TGTGCCAGCAGATTAAGAGTATACGAGCAGTACTTC. Translated: CASRLRVYEQYF. This chain joins TRBV12-3 or TRBV12-4 and TRBJ2-7; D is unclear. Deletions cut 6 bases from V and 4 bases from J, with 10 bases between. CDR3 size: 12 residues.

This clonotype came up a few times. CDR3 DNA: TGTGCCAGCAGCTCTACAGGGTCTACGCAGTATTTT. Its protein product is CASSSTGSTQYF. This chain uses TRBV7-3 with TRBJ2-3, with D tentatively TRBD1 (6 bases). Germline V gene lookup returns CDR1 SGHTA and CDR2 FQGTGA. The CDR3 contains 12 residues. Between the trimmed V and J ends, which lost 4 bases and 8 bases, there was a span of 10 bases.

This clonotype came up once. The V call is TRBV24-1, the J call TRBJ2-5, with D possibly matching TRBD2 (5 bases). CDR1 is KGHDR, CDR2 SFDVKD, per germline. This CDR3 is built from 12 residues. Between the trimmed V and J ends, which lost 4 bases and 9 bases, there was a span of 11 bases. CDR3 DNA sequence: TGTGCCACCAGTGAAGGGCGAGCGGCCCAGTACTTC. This gives the protein CATSEGRAAQYF.

This clonotype was seen only a few times. The chain employs TRBV28 and TRBJ2-2; 12 bases match TRBD1. V gave up 8 bases and J gave up 7 bases; unmatched junction bases: 5. Germline-derived CDR1 and CDR2 are MDHEN and SYDVKM. CDR3 length: 14 amino acids. The CDR3 loop reads CASRDRGRIGELFF. The CDR3 DNA follows: TGTGCCAGCCGGGACAGGGGGCGTATCGGGGAGCTGTTTTTT.

CDR3 residues: CSVELPDRRETQYF. Written as DNA, the CDR3 is TGCAGTGTTGAATTACCCGACCGCCGAGAGACCCAGTACTTC. The chain has TRBV20-1 and TRBJ2-7; D remains ambiguous. The J call is doubtful: the DNA matches TRBJ2-5 better. Germline V gene data show CDR1 as DFQATT and CDR2 as SNEGSKA (reference sequence). This CDR3 is built from 14 residues.

This clonotype showed up just a few times. The CDR3 region has the DNA TGTGCCAGCAGTAAGACAGGGCTCCCCTACGAGCAGTACTTC. This sequence encodes CASSKTGLPYEQYF. The chain employs TRBV14 and TRBJ2-7, with 7 positions matching TRBD1. The CDR3 consists of 14 residues. Germline CDR1 and CDR2: SGHDN and FVKESK. Trimming at V came to 6 bases and at J to 2 bases, leaving 7 bases not matched to a gene.

This clonotype was detected only a few times. V usage is TRBV12-3 or TRBV12-4 and J usage is TRBJ2-5, with D unresolved. The CDR3 has 14 amino acids. The ends were cut back, 7 bases at V and 2 bases at J, with 14 bases in the middle. The CDR3 nucleotides are TGTGCCAGCACCGGTCGACGGAATCAAGAGACCCAGTACTTC. Translated, it gives CASTGRRNQETQYF.

This chain connects TRBV29-1 to TRBJ1-1, with D unclear. Trimming shortened V by 5 bases and J by 0 bases, and 13 bases separated the two germline ends. Germline V gene lookup returns CDR1 SQVTM and CDR2 ANQGSEA. The CDR3 is made up of 14 amino acids. The CDR3 coding sequence is TGCAGCGTTAAAAACGCGGGAGTGAACACTGAAGCTTTCTTT. Its protein product is CSVKNAGVNTEAFF.

This clonotype was counted a few times. V and J are TRBV12-3 or TRBV12-4 and TRBJ2-5; 10 bases line up with TRBD1. The CDR3 sequence is 13 residues long. Trimming took 6 bases from V and 4 from J; bases not matched to a gene: 2. The CDR3: CASRWTGGETQYF. The CDR3 nucleotides read TGTGCCAGCAGGTGGACAGGGGGAGAGACCCAGTACTTC.

Comments on this clonotype: Germline and junction disagree at one end, which may indicate a read error. V usage is TRBV6-2 or TRBV6-3 and J usage is TRBJ2-1; 11 bases match TRBD2. Germline CDR1 and CDR2: MNHEY and SVGEGT. The CDR3 runs 15 residues. The CDR3 sequence is CASSTRGTSGNERFF. The CDR3 nucleotides read TGTGCCAGCAGTACCAGGGGGACTAGCGGCAATGAGCGGTTCTTC.

J is TRBJ2-1 and V is TRBV20-1; 8 nucleotides line up with TRBD2. The germline V gene has CDR1 DFQATT and CDR2 SNEGSKA (reference sequence). Trimming removed 0 bases from V and 5 bases from J; junction bases left unmatched: 12. The CDR3 is 17 residues long. CDR3 region: CSARDPRGGISDNEQFF. CDR3 nucleotides: TGCAGTGCTAGAGATCCCCGGGGGGGGATTAGCGACAATGAGCAGTTCTTC.

This clonotype occurred a few times. The genes are TRBV12-3 or TRBV12-4 and TRBJ2-7, with D perhaps assigned TRBD1 or TRBD2 (5 bases each). V was clipped by 6 bases and J by 0 bases, with 21 bases between them. The CDR3 contains 17 residues. Written as DNA, the CDR3 is TGTGCCAGCAGCACAGGAGGATACAGGCGAAGCTCCTACGAGCAGTACTTC. This gives the protein CASSTGGYRRSSYEQYF.

The chain combines TRBV5-1 with TRBJ1-1; D call uncertain. Germline assignment: CDR1 SGHRS and CDR2 YFSETQ. The CDR3 consists of 14 residues. Between the trimmed V and J ends, which lost 1 base and 2 bases, there was a span of 9 bases. The CDR3 DNA reads as TGCGCCAGCAGCTTGTTGGGAGACAACACTGAAGCTTTCTTT. It is translated as CASSLLGDNTEAFF.

This clonotype showed up many times. This chain joins TRBV7-2 and TRBJ2-7; D possibly matches TRBD1 or TRBD2 (5 bases each). The germline gives CDR1 SGHTA, CDR2 FQGNSA. V was pared by 5 bases and J by 1 base, with 12 bases between. The CDR3 consists of 14 residues. This chain's CDR3 is CASSLGAVSYEQYF. The CDR3, as DNA: TGTGCCAGCAGCCTCGGGGCCGTTTCCTACGAGCAGTACTTC. Filled out from reference TRBV7-2 and TRBJ2-7, the complete variable domain reads GAGVSQSPSNKVTEKGKDVELRCDPISGHTALYWYRQSLGQGLEFLIYFQGNSAPDKSGLPSDRFSAERTGGSVSTLTIQRTQQEDSAVYLCASSLGAVSYEQYFGPGTRLTVT.